This is a list of T cell receptor beta chains from one sample in a study of blood T cells in healthy people across ages. TCRdb reprocessed the 5' RACE reads via MiXCR and lists one record per CDR3 protein. The profile shows 750,000 to 850,000 distinct CDR3 sequences, 20% to 25% of them singletons. These data also formed part of another study, on T cells of mothers and their children.

The source material was blood. These receptors originate from a boy aged 5-17 years in good health. Each CDR3 is given with its conserved first and last residue. D genes are given only for firm matches. Not every row has a clone size; where given, it reads once, few, many or a size class.

CDR3 length: 15
D gene: .
J gene: TRBJ2-1
V gene: TRBV15
clone size: .
CDR3 DNA: TGTGCCACCAGCAAACTCGGGAGAAGAGAAGATGAGCAGTTCTTC
CDR3 protein: CATSKLGRREDEQFF

CDR3 length: 15
D gene: .
J gene: TRBJ1-2
V gene: TRBV7-3
clone size: few
CDR3 DNA: TGTGCCAGCAGTCAGGAGGCAGGGGATCACTATGGCTACACCTTC
CDR3 protein: CASSQEAGDHYGYTF

CDR3 length: 15
D gene: .
J gene: TRBJ2-3
V gene: TRBV7-2
clone size: .
CDR3 DNA: TGTGCCAGCAGCTTAGAGGCGGGGATCGCAGATACGCAGTATTTT
CDR3 protein: CASSLEAGIADTQYF

CDR3 length: 14
D gene: .
J gene: TRBJ2-7
V gene: TRBV6-5
clone size: .
CDR3 DNA: TGTGCCAGCAGTTCCCGCTCCCCTACCTACGAGCAGTACTTC
CDR3 protein: CASSSRSPTYEQYF

CDR3 length: 14
D gene: .
J gene: TRBJ2-7
V gene: TRBV20-1
clone size: .
CDR3 DNA: TGCAGTGCTCTGGGGGGCTTAGCGGCCTACGAGCAGTACTTC
CDR3 protein: CSALGGLAAYEQYF

CDR3 length: 16
D gene: .
J gene: TRBJ1-5
V gene: TRBV7-9
clone size: few
CDR3 DNA: TGTGCCAGCAGCGACCCCCTACAGGGACCGAATCAGCCCCAGCATTTT
CDR3 protein: CASSDPLQGPNQPQHF

CDR3 length: 15
D gene: .
J gene: TRBJ2-3
V gene: TRBV7-9
clone size: few
CDR3 DNA: TGTGCCAGCAGCGGCACGGGGGCTAGCACAGATACGCAGTATTTT
CDR3 protein: CASSGTGASTDTQYF

CDR3 length: 11
D gene: .
J gene: TRBJ2-7
V gene: TRBV29-1
clone size: .
CDR3 DNA: TGCAGCGTCCGGGACACCTACGAGCAGTACTTC
CDR3 protein: CSVRDTYEQYF

CDR3 length: 15
D gene: .
J gene: TRBJ2-3
V gene: TRBV20-1
clone size: .
CDR3 DNA: TGCAGTGCTAGAGTGGGACTCGGGGACGCAGATACGCAGTATTTT
CDR3 protein: CSARVGLGDADTQYF

CDR3 length: 15
D gene: .
J gene: TRBJ1-5
V gene: TRBV7-2
clone size: .
CDR3 DNA: TGTGCCAGCAGCTTAAGGACAGATAGCAATCAGCCCCAGCATTTT
CDR3 protein: CASSLRTDSNQPQHF

CDR3 length: 11
D gene: .
J gene: TRBJ2-2
V gene: TRBV10-3
clone size: .
CDR3 DNA: TGTGCCATCATGGGGACCGGGGAGCTGTTTTTT
CDR3 protein: CAIMGTGELFF

CDR3 length: 13
D gene: .
J gene: TRBJ1-1
V gene: TRBV7-2
clone size: few
CDR3 DNA: TGTGCCAGCACCTTAACATCGACAGCGCTAGCTTTCTTT
CDR3 protein: CASTLTSTALAFF

CDR3 length: 18
D gene: .
J gene: TRBJ1-4
V gene: TRBV21-1
clone size: few
CDR3 DNA: TGTGCCAGCAGCAAATTTGCGATAGTAGAACCTCGGAGGGAAAAACTGTTTTTT
CDR3 protein: CASSKFAIVEPRREKLFF

CDR3 length: 13
D gene: .
J gene: TRBJ2-1
V gene: TRBV24-1
clone size: few
CDR3 DNA: TGTGCCACCACGAGTAGTCCCTACAATGAGCAGTTCTTC
CDR3 protein: CATTSSPYNEQFF

CDR3 length: 13
D gene: .
J gene: TRBJ2-7
V gene: TRBV4-1
clone size: many
CDR3 DNA: TGTGCTAGCAGCCAGGGGGGGGGCTACGAGCAGTACTTC
CDR3 protein: CASSQGGGYEQYF

CDR3 length: 13
D gene: .
J gene: TRBJ2-7
V gene: TRBV27
clone size: .
CDR3 DNA: TGTGCCAGCAGTTTATTGGGCTTCGGCGAGCAGTACTTC
CDR3 protein: CASSLLGFGEQYF

CDR3 length: 16
D gene: TRBD1
J gene: TRBJ1-5
V gene: TRBV27
clone size: few
CDR3 DNA: TGTGCCAGCAGCCGAAGGGGGCCCTCTAGCAATCAGCCCCAGCATTTT
CDR3 protein: CASSRRGPSSNQPQHF

CDR3 length: 15
D gene: TRBD1
J gene: TRBJ2-3
V gene: TRBV15
clone size: .
CDR3 DNA: TGTGCCACCAGCAGACCGGGACAGGGCCCAGATACGCAGTATTTT
CDR3 protein: CATSRPGQGPDTQYF

CDR3 length: 16
D gene: .
J gene: TRBJ1-2
V gene: TRBV4-3
clone size: .
CDR3 DNA: TGCGCCAGCAGCCGGAGAGGGGGGACTAATAACTATGGCTACACCTTC
CDR3 protein: CASSRRGGTNNYGYTF

CDR3 length: 14
D gene: .
J gene: TRBJ1-1
V gene: TRBV30
clone size: .
CDR3 DNA: TGTGCCTGGAGTGTACTCAGGAGAGCCACTGAAGCTTTCTTT
CDR3 protein: CAWSVLRRATEAFF

CDR3 length: 13
D gene: .
J gene: TRBJ2-7
V gene: TRBV20-1
clone size: .
CDR3 DNA: TGCAGTGCTAGAGAAGGAGGAGGGTACGAGCAGTACTTC
CDR3 protein: CSAREGGGYEQYF

CDR3 length: 13
D gene: .
J gene: TRBJ1-2
V gene: TRBV7-2
clone size: .
CDR3 DNA: TGTGCCAGCAGCCCCTCCCCCGGGGAGGGCTACACCTTC
CDR3 protein: CASSPSPGEGYTF

CDR3 length: 16
D gene: .
J gene: TRBJ2-2
V gene: TRBV11-2
clone size: few
CDR3 DNA: TGTGCCAGCAGCTTAGGGATTAGGGCAGACACCGGGGAGCTGTTTTTT
CDR3 protein: CASSLGIRADTGELFF

CDR3 length: 15
D gene: .
J gene: TRBJ2-5
V gene: TRBV3-1
clone size: .
CDR3 DNA: TGTGCCAGCAGCCTTAGGACTCCCTCCCAAGAGACCCAGTACTTC
CDR3 protein: CASSLRTPSQETQYF

CDR3 length: 15
D gene: .
J gene: TRBJ2-7
V gene: TRBV3-1
clone size: few
CDR3 DNA: TGTGCCAGCAGCCAAATCAGCGCGAGCTCCTACGAGCAGTACTTC
CDR3 protein: CASSQISASSYEQYF

CDR3 length: 15
D gene: TRBD2
J gene: TRBJ2-7
V gene: TRBV12-3/TRBV12-4
clone size: .
CDR3 DNA: TGTGCCAGCAGTTTAACTAGCGGGATCACCTACGAGCAGTACTTC
CDR3 protein: CASSLTSGITYEQYF

CDR3 length: 14
D gene: .
J gene: TRBJ2-7
V gene: TRBV6-5
clone size: few
CDR3 DNA: TGTGCCAGCAGTAGGGGCCAGAAGGGCCACGAGCAGTACTTC
CDR3 protein: CASSRGQKGHEQYF

CDR3 length: 14
D gene: .
J gene: TRBJ2-1
V gene: TRBV7-6
clone size: .
CDR3 DNA: TGTGCCAGCAGCTTAGTCGCCGACCACAATGAGCAGTTCTTC
CDR3 protein: CASSLVADHNEQFF

CDR3 length: 15
D gene: .
J gene: TRBJ1-3
V gene: TRBV19
clone size: .
CDR3 DNA: TGTGCCAGTACAAGATATCGAGATTCTGGAAACACCATATATTTT
CDR3 protein: CASTRYRDSGNTIYF

CDR3 length: 14
D gene: .
J gene: TRBJ1-3
V gene: TRBV7-2
clone size: few
CDR3 DNA: TGTGCCAGCAGCCACAGGGTTTCGGGAAACACCATATATTTT
CDR3 protein: CASSHRVSGNTIYF

CDR3 length: 15
D gene: TRBD2
J gene: TRBJ2-7
V gene: TRBV4-3
clone size: few
CDR3 DNA: TGCGCCAGCAGCCAAGATGGGGGGGGAAGAGACGAGCAGTACTTC
CDR3 protein: CASSQDGGGRDEQYF

CDR3 length: 13
D gene: TRBD2
J gene: TRBJ2-5
V gene: TRBV7-9
clone size: .
CDR3 DNA: TGTGCCAGCAGCTTTCTAGCGGTAGAGACCCAGTACTTC
CDR3 protein: CASSFLAVETQYF

CDR3 length: 16
D gene: .
J gene: TRBJ1-6
V gene: TRBV27
clone size: .
CDR3 DNA: TGTGCCAGCAGTTTTGGTGTGGCCCGGAATAATTCACCCCTCCACTTT
CDR3 protein: CASSFGVARNNSPLHF

CDR3 length: 15
D gene: TRBD1
J gene: TRBJ1-5
V gene: TRBV6-6
clone size: few
CDR3 DNA: TGTGCCACCGATCCGGGGACAGGGGTAAATCAGCCCCAGCATTTT
CDR3 protein: CATDPGTGVNQPQHF

CDR3 length: 15
D gene: .
J gene: TRBJ2-7
V gene: TRBV6-1
clone size: few
CDR3 DNA: TGTGCCAGCAGCGAACCCGATATGGGTGGCTACGAGCAGTACTTC
CDR3 protein: CASSEPDMGGYEQYF

CDR3 length: 14
D gene: .
J gene: TRBJ1-5
V gene: TRBV6-1
clone size: .
CDR3 DNA: TGTGCCAGCACCCAATCTATTAGCAATCAGCCCCAGCATTTT
CDR3 protein: CASTQSISNQPQHF

CDR3 length: 15
D gene: .
J gene: TRBJ2-7
V gene: TRBV7-9
clone size: few
CDR3 DNA: TGTGCCAGCAGCTCCACACCCGGGGGCCTAGGGGAGCAGTACTTC
CDR3 protein: CASSSTPGGLGEQYF

CDR3 length: 14
D gene: TRBD2
J gene: TRBJ2-5
V gene: TRBV29-1
clone size: .
CDR3 DNA: TGCAGCGTTGGGGGACTAGCGGGATATGAGACCCAGTACTTC
CDR3 protein: CSVGGLAGYETQYF

CDR3 length: 13
D gene: .
J gene: TRBJ2-3
V gene: TRBV20-1
clone size: few
CDR3 DNA: TGCAGTGCTAGCGGTCCCGTCCCGGATACGCAGTATTTT
CDR3 protein: CSASGPVPDTQYF

CDR3 length: 12
D gene: TRBD1
J gene: TRBJ2-5
V gene: TRBV24-1
clone size: few
CDR3 DNA: TGTGCCACCAGTGACGACAGGGTCGACCAGTACTTC
CDR3 protein: CATSDDRVDQYF